The 5 T cell receptor beta chains given below trace back to one sample, sequenced in a study of CD8 T cells in ankylosing spondylitis. TCRdb redid the calling of the 5' RACE reads with MiXCR, one entry per CDR3 protein. The sample contains 15,000 to 20,000 distinct CDR3 sequences, roughly 8.2% of which appear only once. Material: blood. These receptors all come from a male donor with ankylosing spondylitis or in good health (not recorded which).

This clonotype was picked up many times. CDR3 DNA sequence: TGTGCCAGCAGAAGACTAGCGTTCACAGATACGCAGTATTTT. The encoded protein is CASRRLAFTDTQYF. The chain is built from TRBV27 and TRBJ2-3; 8 bases align to TRBD2. CDR1 and CDR2 from the germline V gene are MNHEY and SMNVEV (reference sequence). The CDR3 runs 14 residues. With V trimmed by 6 bases and J by 2 bases, 4 bases remained unmatched.

This clonotype was seen many times. This chain joins TRBV7-9 and TRBJ2-1; the D gene is possibly TRBD2 (5 bases). Germline V gene lookup returns CDR1 SEHNR and CDR2 FQNEAQ (reference sequence). The CDR3 consists of 14 residues. Trimming pared 5 bases from V and 0 bases from J, leaving 8 bases between. The CDR3 sequence is CASSRGSSYNEQFF. CDR3 DNA: TGTGCCAGCAGCCGGGGAAGCTCCTACAATGAGCAGTTCTTC.

This clonotype was picked up many times. V and J are TRBV18 and TRBJ2-4; the D call may be TRBD1 or TRBD2 (7 bases each). Germline V gives CDR1 KGHSH, CDR2 LQKENI. This CDR3 has 16 residues. V gave up 5 bases and J gave up 0 bases, with 14 bases separating them. The CDR3 DNA follows: TGTGCCAGCTCAAGAGACAGGGAGGGAGCCAAAAACATTCAGTACTTC. It specifies CASSRDREGAKNIQYF.

V is TRBV2 and J is TRBJ2-2; a weak D match, TRBD1 (6 bases). Germline V gives CDR1 SNHLY, CDR2 FYNNEI. The ends were cut back, 6 bases at V and 6 bases at J, with 17 bases in the middle. The CDR3 is 15 amino acids. CDR3 sequence reads: CASRQGTAVPGELFF. In DNA form, the CDR3 reads TGTGCCAGCAGGCAGGGGACCGCTGTACCCGGGGAGCTGTTTTTT.

V and J are TRBV28 and TRBJ2-7; D ambiguous. Trimming left V 5 bases short and J 4 bases short, with 12 bases between. Germline assignment: CDR1 MDHEN and CDR2 SYDVKM. The CDR3 length is 13 residues. The CDR3 coding sequence is TGTGCCAGCAGTCTCGGCCGGCCGTACGAGCAGTACGTC. Translating it yields CASSLGRPYEQYV.